Given below is one T cell receptor beta chain in context. The CDR3 sequence is 14 residues long. Trimming took 4 bases from V and 7 from J; bases not matched to a gene: 5. Germline lookup yields CDR1 SQVTM and CDR2 ANQGSEA. The source of the sample is a study of blood T cell repertoires in COVID-19. For the study at large: The United States, Italy and Spain were the sources of the acute and convalescent COVID-19 samples. T cells, B-cell-depleted T cells, or PBMCs supplied cDNA or gDNA.

Assay used: immunoSEQ multiplex PCR; TCRdb lists only in-frame clones, some missing. The data contain about 480,000 clones, roughly 88% of them singletons. Participant age was about 18 to 89 years, and participants resided in about 25 US areas. This rearrangement joins TRBV29-1 to TRBJ1-6, with 9 bases matching TRBD1. The sequenced material came from PBMCs or T cells enriched from blood (not recorded which). The receptor was derived from a woman in her thirties or forties who had recovered from COVID-19. This CDR3 is CSVAGTGRNSPLHF. The DNA for the CDR3 is TGCAGCGTTGCGGGGACAGGGAGAAATTCACCCCTCCACTTT.